This T cell receptor beta chain was identified during a study of CD8 T cells in Susac syndrome. Roughly 0.45 to 1 ug RNA was reverse transcribed with random hexamers. MiXCR was run by TCRdb on the immunoSEQ multiplex PCR reads, yielding one entry per CDR3 protein. The sample holds some 200,000 distinct CDR3 sequences; approximately 94% are singletons and the top ten take more than 0.1%. TEMRA cells were FACS-enriched, and CD8+ and CD4+ T cells were isolated negatively. There are 13 residues in the CDR3. Germline CDR1 is MNHEY and CDR2 is SVGAGI. The V gene end was trimmed by 8 bases and the J gene end by 1 base; junction bases not matched to a gene: 4.

This clonotype was sampled from a human donor in good health. The sample was CD4+ T cells from PBMCs. The chain carries TRBV6-5 and TRBJ2-5; 7 nucleotides line up with TRBD2. CDR3 DNA: TGTGCCAGCCGAACGGGGGGCCAAGAGACCCAGTACTTC. Its translation: CASRTGGQETQYF.